The 10 T cell receptor beta chains listed next were all sequenced from one sample in a study of control samples from healthy donors and cancer patients. Clones were read by immunoSEQ multiplex PCR, and TCRdb kept only the in-frame ones, dropping some. The data hold under 95,000 clones, with approximately 90% observed a single time. The material sequenced was blood. The receptor source for this set is a woman aged 25 to 45 in good health.

The chain is built from TRBV4-1 and TRBJ1-1; TRBD1 might be the D (6 bases). Germline CDR1 MGHRA, CDR2 YSYEKL. The CDR3 contains 14 residues. V was pared by 4 bases and J by 5 bases, with 14 bases between. CDR3 protein: CASSPPGALTEAFF. The CDR3 DNA is TGCGCCAGCAGCCCGCCGGGGGCTTTGACTGAAGCTTTCTTT.

This clone has more than one count but fewer than ten. The chain carries TRBV5-1 and TRBJ1-1; 7 nucleotides align to TRBD1. V lost 0 bases to trimming and J lost 5 bases; unmatched junction nucleotides: 7. The germline gives CDR1 SGHRS, CDR2 YFSETQ. The CDR3 runs to 15 residues. The CDR3 DNA follows: TGCGCCAGCAGCTTGGATGCAGGGGGTTGGACTGAAGCTTTCTTT. Translating it yields CASSLDAGGWTEAFF.

The V call is TRBV7-9, the J call TRBJ2-7, with D tentatively TRBD1 (6 bases). CDR1 and CDR2 from the germline V gene are SEHNR and FQNEAQ (reference sequence). V was clipped by 4 bases and J by 0 bases, with 13 bases between them. This CDR3 region has 15 residues. CDR3 in DNA: TGTGCCAGCAGCTCCGAACAGGGTAGCTCCTACGAGCAGTACTTC. It yields the protein CASSSEQGSSYEQYF.

The chain links TRBV7-2 to TRBJ1-4; 7 bases map to TRBD1. The V gene end was trimmed by 3 bases and the J gene end by 7 bases; junction bases not matched to a gene: 5. The CDR3 spans 14 residues. Looked up from germline, CDR1 is SGHTA and CDR2 is FQGNSA. The CDR3 here is CASSFYRGSEKLFF. The CDR3 DNA is TGTGCCAGCAGCTTTTACAGGGGTAGTGAAAAACTGTTTTTT.

This clone showed up just once. J is TRBJ1-2 and V is TRBV24-1, with TRBD1 matching 11 bases. The CDR3 has 17 residues. The germline V gene has CDR1 KGHDR and CDR2 SFDVKD. The junction had 6 bases not matched to a gene; V was cut back by 4 bases and J by 0 bases. This CDR3 is CATSEPGQGAPNYGYTF. CDR3 nucleotides: TGTGCCACCAGTGAGCCCGGACAGGGGGCGCCTAACTATGGCTACACCTTC.

There are a few counts of this clone. This chain uses TRBV27 with TRBJ1-6; a possible D gene is TRBD1 (6 bases). This CDR3 spans 16 amino acids. V was trimmed by 5 bases and J by 6 bases, leaving 17 bases between them. CDR1 is MNHEY, CDR2 SMNVEV, per germline (reference sequence). CDR3 nucleotide sequence: TGTGCCAGCAGTCCGGGGGCGCGGACGTCTAATTCACCCCTCCACTTT. It specifies CASSPGARTSNSPLHF.

This clone was detected only once. The chain recombines TRBV5-6 with TRBJ1-2; TRBD1 agrees at 8 bases. CDR3 length equals 15 residues. The germline gives CDR1 SGHDT, CDR2 YYEEEE. The V and J ends lost 4 bases and 5 bases, in that order; junction bases with no gene match: 10. The CDR3 loop is CASSPMTGEIYGYTF. The CDR3 nucleotides read TGTGCCAGCAGCCCAATGACAGGGGAAATATATGGCTACACCTTC.

This chain links TRBV5-4 with TRBJ1-6; D is unresolved. V was shortened by 1 base and J by 0 bases, with 8 bases between the two germline ends. CDR3 length equals 16 residues. Germline CDR1 and CDR2: SGHNT and YYREEE (reference sequence). The DNA of the CDR3 is TGTGCCAGCAGCTTGTTGGGCAGCTCCTATAATTCACCCCTCCACTTT. Protein: CASSLLGSSYNSPLHF.

The chain links TRBV6-5 to TRBJ1-4; 7 bases align to TRBD1. With 10 bases clipped from V and 1 base from J, the junction kept 6 bases outside the gene matches. There are 14 residues in the CDR3. Germline CDR1 reads MNHEY; CDR2 reads SVGAGI. The CDR3 nucleotides read TGTGCCACCAGGGGGGGGGAAACTAATGAAAAACTGTTTTTT. Protein: CATRGGETNEKLFF.

The count of this clone is one. This chain connects TRBV30 to TRBJ1-5, with 9 bases aligning to TRBD1. V lost 1 base to trimming and J lost 1 base; unmatched junction nucleotides: 5. Germline loops: CDR1 GTSNPN, CDR2 SVGIG (reference sequence). CDR3 length: 16 residues. The CDR3 bases are TGTGCCTGGAGTGGGACAGGGGTACGAAGCAATCAGCCCCAGCATTTT. Its protein product is CAWSGTGVRSNQPQHF.